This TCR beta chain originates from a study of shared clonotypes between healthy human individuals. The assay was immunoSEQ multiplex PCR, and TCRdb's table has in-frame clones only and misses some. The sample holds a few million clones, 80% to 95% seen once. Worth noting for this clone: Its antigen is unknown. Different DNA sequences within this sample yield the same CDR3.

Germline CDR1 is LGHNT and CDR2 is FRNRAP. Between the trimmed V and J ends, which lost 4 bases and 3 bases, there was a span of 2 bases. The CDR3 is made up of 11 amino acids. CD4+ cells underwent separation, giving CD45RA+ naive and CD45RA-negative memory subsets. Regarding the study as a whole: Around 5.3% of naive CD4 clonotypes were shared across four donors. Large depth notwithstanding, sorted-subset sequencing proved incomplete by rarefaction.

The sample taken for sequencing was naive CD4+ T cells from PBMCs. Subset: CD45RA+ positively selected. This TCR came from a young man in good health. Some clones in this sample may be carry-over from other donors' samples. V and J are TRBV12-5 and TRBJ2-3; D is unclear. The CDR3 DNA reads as TGTGCTAGTGGTTATACAGATACGCAGTATTTT. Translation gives CASGYTDTQYF.